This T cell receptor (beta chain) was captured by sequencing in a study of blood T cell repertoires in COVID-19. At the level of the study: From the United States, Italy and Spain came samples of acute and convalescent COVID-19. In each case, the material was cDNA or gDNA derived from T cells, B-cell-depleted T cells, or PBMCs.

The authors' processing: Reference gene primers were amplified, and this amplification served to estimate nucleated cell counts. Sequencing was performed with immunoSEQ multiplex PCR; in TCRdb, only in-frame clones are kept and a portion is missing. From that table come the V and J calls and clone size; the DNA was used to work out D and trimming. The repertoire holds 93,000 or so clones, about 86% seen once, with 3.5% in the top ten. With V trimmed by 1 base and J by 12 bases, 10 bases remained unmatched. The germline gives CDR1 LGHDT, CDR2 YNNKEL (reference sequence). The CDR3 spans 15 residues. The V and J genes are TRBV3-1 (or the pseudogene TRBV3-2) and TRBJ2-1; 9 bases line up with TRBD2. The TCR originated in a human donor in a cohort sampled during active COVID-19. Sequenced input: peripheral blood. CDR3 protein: CASSQVVSSGIMQFF. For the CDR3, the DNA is TGTGCCAGCAGCCAAGTAGTGTCTAGCGGGATAATGCAGTTCTTC.